The 25 T cell receptor beta chains below come from one sample, sequenced in a study of chemoradiotherapy in HPV16-positive cancers. Assay: immunoSEQ multiplex PCR; the TCRdb copy retains only in-frame clones and omits some. Of 9,500 to 13,000 clones listed, 60% to 85% are singletons. The sequences come from tumor tissue, collected from a patient who underwent chemoradiotherapy. The receptors stem from a human donor with HPV-associated anogenital cancer.

The chain combines TRBV20-1 with TRBJ1-4, with D unresolved. This CDR3 has 11 amino acids. Germline V CDR1 and CDR2: DFQATT, SNEGSKA (reference sequence). Deletions cut 5 bases from V and 7 bases from J, with 8 bases between. CDR3 in amino acids: CSAWTSEKLFF. The DNA of the CDR3 is TGCAGTGCTTGGACTTCTGAAAAACTGTTTTTT.

This chain links TRBV5-1 with TRBJ2-2; D tentatively fits TRBD1 or TRBD2 (6 bases each). V lost 4 bases, J lost 6 bases, and 22 bases lay in between. This CDR3 is 17 amino acids long. Germline assignment: CDR1 SGHRS and CDR2 YFSETQ. CDR3 sequence reads: CASSATPGAGISGELFF. CDR3 in DNA: TGCGCCAGCAGCGCGACCCCGGGGGCTGGAATATCCGGGGAGCTGTTTTTT.

The rearrangement uses TRBV7-9 and TRBJ2-1; D possibly uses TRBD1 or TRBD2 (5 bases each). Germline V gene lookup returns CDR1 SEHNR and CDR2 FQNEAQ (reference sequence). CDR3 size: 14 residues. V lost 1 base, J lost 8 bases, and 12 bases lay in between. CDR3 sequence (DNA): TGTGCCAGCAGCTTAGGAGGGGTAGGCGATGAGCAGTTCTTC. Protein: CASSLGGVGDEQFF.

The gene calls are TRBV27 and TRBJ2-3, with D unresolved. Germline V gives CDR1 MNHEY, CDR2 SMNVEV (reference sequence). This CDR3 is 13 amino acids long. Trimming removed 0 bases from V and 5 bases from J, with 6 bases in between. For the CDR3, the DNA is TGTGCCAGCAGTTTATCTTCACGAGATACGCAGTATTTT. Translated, it gives CASSLSSRDTQYF.

The V call is TRBV19, the J call TRBJ1-2, with no clear D. Germline V gene data show CDR1 as LNHDA and CDR2 as SQIVND (reference sequence). This CDR3 is built from 16 residues. Trimming stripped 3 bases from V and 0 bases from J, with 14 bases between. The CDR3: CASSISLGGSNYGYTF. The CDR3 DNA follows: TGTGCCAGTAGTATCTCTTTGGGCGGATCTAACTATGGCTACACCTTC. The full variable domain, its missing parts supplied by reference TRBV19 and TRBJ1-2, is DGGITQSPKYLFRKEGQNVTLSCEQNLNHDAMYWYRQDPGQGLRLIYYSQIVNDFQKGDIAEGYSVSREKKESFPLTVTSAQKNPTAFYLCASSISLGGSNYGYTFGSGTRLTVV.

CDR3 loop: CASSEAWDYFTDTQYF. The CDR3 DNA follows: TGTGCCAGCAGTGAAGCATGGGACTACTTCACAGATACGCAGTATTTT. The genes are TRBV2 and TRBJ2-3; 7 bases map to TRBD2. J lost 2 bases, V lost 0 bases, and 5 bases had no gene match. The CDR3 loop spans 16 amino acids. Germline CDR1 reads SNHLY; CDR2 reads FYNNEI.

This clone has a single count. The chain combines TRBV25-1 with TRBJ1-1; D call uncertain. CDR3 length equals 15 residues. Trimming shortened V by 5 bases and J by 0 bases, and 13 bases separated the two germline ends. CDR1 and CDR2 from the germline V gene are MGHDK and SYGVNS. CDR3 region: CASSPPGRMNTEAFF. The CDR3 coding sequence is TGTGCCAGCAGTCCTCCAGGACGAATGAACACTGAAGCTTTCTTT.

This clone was recorded only once. V and J are TRBV5-4 and TRBJ1-2; D gene ambiguous. The CDR3 sequence is 16 residues long. Trimming stripped 0 bases from V and 5 bases from J, with 17 bases between. CDR1 is SGHNT, CDR2 YYREEE, per germline (reference sequence). CDR3 DNA: TGTGCCAGCAGCTTGGATTTGGACCAGTCGTTTTATGGCTACACCTTC. This encodes CASSLDLDQSFYGYTF.

V usage is TRBV6-1 and J usage is TRBJ1-2, with D tentatively TRBD1 (5 bases). Germline V gene data show CDR1 as MNHNS and CDR2 as SASEGT. The CDR3 has 13 amino acids. V gave up 7 bases and J gave up 3 bases, with 12 bases separating them. This CDR3 reads CASTSSGDYGYTF. The CDR3 DNA reads as TGTGCCAGCACGTCTTCGGGGGACTATGGCTACACCTTC.

V and J are TRBV6-5 and TRBJ1-1, with a weak D call TRBD1 (5 bases). V was shortened by 4 bases and J by 1 base, with 10 bases between the two germline ends. This CDR3 has 14 amino acids. From germline, CDR1 is MNHEY and CDR2 SVGAGI. The CDR3 coding sequence is TGTGCCAGCAGTTCCAGAAGGGGGAACACTGAAGCTTTCTTT. This gives the protein CASSSRRGNTEAFF.

This clone was detected only once. The rearrangement joins TRBV5-5 to TRBJ2-2, with 9 bases fitting TRBD1. Trimming removed 7 bases from V and 6 bases from J; junction bases left unmatched: 10. Germline CDR1 SGHKS, CDR2 YYEKEE (reference sequence). CDR3 length: 15 residues. The CDR3 DNA is TGTGCCAGCGGACGCCCAGGGGACAGGGCCGGGGAGCTGTTTTTT. Translating gives CASGRPGDRAGELFF. The full variable domain, rest sourced from reference TRBV5-5 and TRBJ2-2, is DAGVTQSPTHLIKTRGQQVTLRCSPISGHKSVSWYQQVLGQGPQFIFQYYEKEERGRGNFPDRFSARQFPNYSSELNVNALLLGDSALYLCASGRPGDRAGELFFGEGSRLTVL.

This clone was detected a few times. The rearrangement links TRBV29-1 to TRBJ1-1, with 7 bases lining up with TRBD1. This CDR3 has 11 amino acids. Losses at the gene ends were 6 bases for V and 6 bases for J; bases not matched to a gene: 4. Germline-derived CDR1 and CDR2 are SQVTM and ANQGSEA. CDR3 bases: TGCAGCGTCCGACAGGGACCTGAAGCTTTCTTT. Amino acids: CSVRQGPEAFF.

The table lists this clone with a count of one. The rearrangement joins TRBV14 to TRBJ1-2; 9 positions match TRBD1. Germline V CDR1 and CDR2: SGHDN, FVKESK. V was clipped by 0 bases and J by 4 bases; unmatched bases: 6. This CDR3 region has 16 residues. The CDR3 region has the DNA TGTGCCAGCAGCCAAGAGGACAGGGGACTTTCCTATGGCTACACCTTC. Protein sequence: CASSQEDRGLSYGYTF.

This clone has a handful of counts. The CDR3 loop reads CASSPGPNQPQHF. The CDR3 bases are TGTGCCAGCAGCCCGGGTCCCAATCAGCCCCAGCATTTT. V gene TRBV6-1 combines with J gene TRBJ1-5; D ambiguous. The CDR3 length is 13 residues. Germline-derived CDR1 and CDR2 are MNHNS and SASEGT. Trimming removed 6 bases from V and 3 bases from J, with 9 bases in between.

The chain is built from TRBV2 and TRBJ1-2; D not resolved. CDR3 length: 11 residues. Germline-derived CDR1 and CDR2 are SNHLY and FYNNEI. V was trimmed by 11 bases and J by 6 bases, leaving 13 bases between them. The CDR3 reads CAGTTIHGYTF. As DNA, the CDR3 is TGTGCCGGAACCACAATCCATGGCTACACCTTC.

This chain joins TRBV5-1 and TRBJ2-7; either TRBD1 or TRBD2 may fit D (5 bases each). CDR1 SGHRS and CDR2 YFSETQ come from the germline V gene. This CDR3 has 15 residues. Trimming removed 0 bases at V and 5 bases at J, with 15 bases between. The DNA of the CDR3 is TGCGCCAGCAGCTTGGGAGGGACCCAGGGAAACGAGCAGTACTTC. This encodes CASSLGGTQGNEQYF. The variable domain in full, completed from reference TRBV5-1 and TRBJ2-7, reads KAGVTQTPRYLIKTRGQQVTLSCSPISGHRSVSWYQQTPGQGLQFLFEYFSETQRNKGNFPGRFSGRQFSNSRSEMNVSTLELGDSALYLCASSLGGTQGNEQYFGPGTRLTVT.

This chain links TRBV7-9 with TRBJ1-1; D not certain. V lost 3 bases, J lost 6 bases, and 11 bases lay in between. Per the germline V gene, CDR1 is SEHNR and CDR2 is FQNEAQ (reference sequence). The CDR3 has 13 residues. The CDR3 protein is CASSFVGSAEAFF. DNA for the CDR3: TGTGCCAGCAGCTTTGTGGGGAGCGCTGAAGCTTTCTTT.

This clone was seen only a few times. This sequence joins TRBV11-3 and TRBJ1-2; 7 bases are shared with TRBD1. V lost 1 base to trimming and J lost 7 bases; unmatched junction nucleotides: 9. Germline values: CDR1 SGHNT, CDR2 YENEEA. The CDR3 has 15 amino acids. Written as DNA, the CDR3 is TGTGCCAGCAGCTTAGTAACGACAGGGTTAGGTGGCTACACCTTC. Encoded protein: CASSLVTTGLGGYTF. Together with reference TRBV11-3 and TRBJ1-2, the CDR3 gives the full variable domain: EAGVVQSPRYKIIEKKQPVAFWCNPISGHNTLYWYLQNLGQGPELLIRYENEEAVDDSQLPKDRFSAERLKGVDSTLKIQPAELGDSAVYLCASSLVTTGLGGYTFGSGTRLTVV.

This clone occurred a few times. The chain links TRBV5-1 to TRBJ2-5; 7 nucleotides line up with TRBD2. Losses at the gene ends were 4 bases for V and 1 base for J; bases not matched to a gene: 7. Germline V gene lookup returns CDR1 SGHRS and CDR2 YFSETQ. CDR3 length equals 15 residues. The CDR3 spells CASSLLAGPQETQYF. The CDR3 DNA sequence: TGCGCCAGCAGCCTATTAGCGGGTCCCCAAGAGACCCAGTACTTC.

This chain's CDR3 is CASSYPGQETQYF. CDR3 in DNA: TGCGCCAGCAGCTACCCGGGCCAAGAGACCCAGTACTTC. The rearrangement uses TRBV5-1 and TRBJ2-5; D not resolved. Germline assignment: CDR1 SGHRS and CDR2 YFSETQ. Trimming cost V 3 bases and J 1 base, with 7 bases left between them. The length of the CDR3 is 13 residues.

The rearrangement joins TRBV4-1 to TRBJ2-5, with 8 bases matching TRBD1. The CDR3 is 15 amino acids. From germline, CDR1 is MGHRA and CDR2 YSYEKL. The V and J ends lost 1 base and 4 bases, in that order; junction bases with no gene match: 5. CDR3 DNA sequence: TGCGCCAGCAGCCAAGCAGGGACAGGTCGAGAGACCCAGTACTTC. Amino acid sequence: CASSQAGTGRETQYF.

This clone was counted once. The chain uses TRBV10-1 and TRBJ1-6; unclear D gene. Per germline, CDR1 WNHNN and CDR2 SYGVQD (reference sequence). The V end lost 6 bases, the J end lost 10 bases, and 13 bases lay between the germline ends. CDR3 length: 13 amino acids. Here the CDR3 reads CASSRVVGSPLHF. The CDR3 nucleotides are TGCGCCAGCAGCCGGGTGGTGGGCTCACCCCTCCACTTT.

The count of this clone is one. The gene calls are TRBV5-6 and TRBJ2-5; TRBD1 or TRBD2 may be the D gene (5 bases each). Germline assignment: CDR1 SGHDT and CDR2 YYEEEE. The V gene lost 5 bases and the J gene lost 5 bases, with 16 bases spanning the gap. The CDR3 runs to 14 residues. CDR3 DNA: TGTGCCAGCAGAAAGAGGGGCATAACGGAGACCCAGTACTTC. As protein: CASRKRGITETQYF.

In its sample, this clone was seen a few times. The V gene is TRBV14, the J gene TRBJ2-7; no clear D gene. The CDR3 covers 15 residues. The germline gives CDR1 SGHDN, CDR2 FVKESK. The V end was cut by 1 base, the J end by 7 bases, with 17 bases between. The CDR3 region has the DNA TGTGCCAGCAGCCAAGTTCCAACCCTCAGGCGGGAGCAGTACTTC. Protein sequence: CASSQVPTLRREQYF. Based on the CDR3 plus reference TRBV14 and TRBJ2-7, the full variable domain is EAGVTQFPSHSVIEKGQTVTLRCDPISGHDNLYWYRRVMGKEIKFLLHFVKESKQDESGMPNNRFLAERTGGTYSTLKVQPAELEDSGVYFCASSQVPTLRREQYFGPGTRLTVT.

The V and J genes are TRBV5-1 and TRBJ2-7, with D possibly matching TRBD1 (6 bases). The CDR3 runs to 12 residues. Germline loops: CDR1 SGHRS, CDR2 YFSETQ. Trimming shortened V by 4 bases and J by 6 bases, and 11 bases separated the two germline ends. CDR3: CASSQTGGEQYF. In DNA, the CDR3 is TGCGCCAGCAGCCAGACAGGAGGCGAGCAGTACTTC.